Reported below is one T cell receptor (beta chain). Its matching antigen is unknown. This record comes from a study of cytomegalovirus exposure and HLA in healthy donors. Points from the study as a whole: One later analysis reportedly identified an Asian-associated ancestry cluster that showed fewer N-insertions than the roughly 670-donor mean. Among TCR beta chains of equal frequency, HLA-associated ones were more clonally expanded in a later analysis.

Trimming shortened V by 1 base and J by 6 bases, and 15 bases separated the two germline ends. This CDR3 is built from 16 residues. Germline CDR1 is MGHRA and CDR2 is YSYEKL. PCR primers comprised 60 Vbeta and 13 Jbeta primers. TCRdb keeps only in-frame clones here, not all; method: immunoSEQ multiplex PCR. The sample holds fewer than 200,000 clones, roughly 86% seen once. These donors counted as nominally healthy when sampled, but unrecorded immune exposures were likely. The receptor's source is a man aged 35 to 55 in good health and CMV-seropositive. The chain employs TRBV4-1 and TRBJ2-2; possible D gene TRBD1, 6 bases. The sequenced sample was PBMCs. CDR3 in amino acids: CASSQGRQGRPGELFF. The CDR3 nucleotides are TGCGCCAGCAGCCAAGGGCGGCAGGGGAGACCCGGGGAGCTGTTTTTT.